What follows describes a single T cell receptor (beta chain). Its antigen is unknown. This record comes from a study of long-term antiretroviral therapy in people with HIV. Across the whole study: There is a gap of about a decade between the earliest samples and the later 2015 immediate-ART recommendation.

Overall study results and limits: Repertoires with HIV possessed tighter CDR3 length spans than those of controls. There were no data on ART adherence, viral resistance or therapy changes, a gap that limits inferences about post-ART repertoire changes.

Samples were assayed with immunoSEQ v3.0 at survey level. The assay was immunoSEQ multiplex PCR, and TCRdb's table has in-frame clones only and misses some. The sample consists of roughly 20,000 clones, 79% of them appearing once. Sampling of each donor yielded at least one pre-ART PBMC sample and at least two post-ART PBMC samples. CDR1 is GTSNPN and CDR2 is SVGIG in the germline V gene (reference sequence). This CDR3 spans 11 amino acids. Trimming took off 1 base at V and 5 bases at J, with 6 bases between the two ends. This TCR came from a woman aged 40 to 50 with HIV. The sequencing used unsorted PBMCs, collected 4.1 years after starting antiretroviral therapy. The chain combines TRBV30 with TRBJ2-7, with D unresolved. The CDR3 DNA is TGTGCCTGGAGTGCAGTCCACGAGCAGTACTTC. The encoded protein is CAWSAVHEQYF.